This T cell receptor (beta chain) comes out of a study of cytomegalovirus exposure and HLA in healthy donors. Study-level results: Near-uniform donor sequencing depth was presumed by presence/absence analyses. An analysis that was carried out later associated 16,951 TCR beta sequences with HLA alleles at 0.05 false discovery rate. In a later analysis, V- and J-gene trimming of beta chains associated with a DCLRE1C missense variant, replicated independently. Available immune exposure information covered CMV serostatus only.

This clone was observed a handful of times. Its antigen is not identified. This PCR relied on a set of 60 Vbeta primers and 13 Jbeta primers. TCRdb's copy holds only in-frame clones and misses some; the assay was immunoSEQ multiplex PCR. Of more than 150,000 clones listed, around 77% are singletons. Trimming took 1 base from V and 4 from J, leaving 16 bases between them. CDR1 GTSNPN and CDR2 SVGIG come from the germline V gene (reference sequence). CDR3 length: 15 residues. The gene calls are TRBV30 and TRBJ2-5, with TRBD1 as a possible D gene (5 bases). Sequenced sample: PBMCs. The source is a man between 35 and 55 years old in good health and CMV-seronegative. CDR3 DNA: TGTGCCTGGAGTGCTCTCAGGGTTTTGGGAGAGACCCAGTACTTC. Protein sequence: CAWSALRVLGETQYF.